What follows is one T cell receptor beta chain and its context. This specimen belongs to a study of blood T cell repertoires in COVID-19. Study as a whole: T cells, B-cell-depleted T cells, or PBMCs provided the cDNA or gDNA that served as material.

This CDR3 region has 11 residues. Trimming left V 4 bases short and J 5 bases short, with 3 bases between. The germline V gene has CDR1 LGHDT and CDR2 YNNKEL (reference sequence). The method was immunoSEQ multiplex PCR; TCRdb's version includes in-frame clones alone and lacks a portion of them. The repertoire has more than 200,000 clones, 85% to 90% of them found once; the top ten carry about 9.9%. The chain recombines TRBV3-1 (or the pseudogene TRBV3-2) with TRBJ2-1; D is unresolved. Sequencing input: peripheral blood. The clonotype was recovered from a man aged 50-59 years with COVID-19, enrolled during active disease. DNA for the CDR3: TGTGCCAGCAGCCTCGACAATGAGCAGTTCTTC. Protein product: CASSLDNEQFF.